These 10 T cell receptor beta chains came from one sample sequenced in a study of cytomegalovirus exposure and HLA in healthy donors. The PCR ran on 60 Vbeta and 13 Jbeta primers. Clones were sequenced by immunoSEQ multiplex PCR, and TCRdb holds only the in-frame ones, with some missing. The sample consists of about 120,000 clones, under 85% of them appearing once. Sequenced material: PBMCs. All receptors derive from a man younger than 35 in good health and CMV-seropositive.

The J gene is TRBJ2-1, the V gene TRBV9; 9 nucleotides line up with TRBD1. Germline CDR1 SGDLS, CDR2 YYNGEE. This CDR3 spans 15 amino acids. Losses at the gene ends were 3 bases for V and 5 bases for J; bases not matched to a gene: 6. CDR3 sequence (DNA): TGTGCCAGCAGCGCCACAGGGGGCCTCAACAATGAGCAGTTCTTC. Residues: CASSATGGLNNEQFF.

This rearrangement joins TRBV4-1 to TRBJ2-7, with TRBD1 matching over 8 bases. V lost 3 bases, J lost 3 bases, and 10 bases stayed unmatched. The CDR3 spans 16 residues. Per the germline V gene, CDR1 is MGHRA and CDR2 is YSYEKL. As DNA, the CDR3 is TGCGCCAGCAGCCAGGGCGGGACAGGAGAGTACTACGAGCAGTACTTC. This sequence encodes CASSQGGTGEYYEQYF.

This chain joins TRBV28 and TRBJ2-5; D is perhaps TRBD1 (7 bases). The CDR3 extends over 15 amino acids. Trimming stripped 4 bases from V and 4 bases from J, with 16 bases between. Germline values: CDR1 MDHEN, CDR2 SYDVKM. The CDR3 reads CASSSRPGGGETQYF. CDR3 DNA sequence: TGTGCCAGCAGTTCCCGTCCAGGGGGAGGAGAGACCCAGTACTTC.

The rearrangement joins TRBV19 to TRBJ2-2; 8 bases are a match to TRBD1. The CDR3 extends over 14 amino acids. CDR1 LNHDA and CDR2 SQIVND come from the germline V gene (reference sequence). Trimming at V came to 8 bases and at J to 5 bases, leaving 7 bases not matched to a gene. The DNA of the CDR3 is TGTGCCAGTCGGAGACAGGGGCAGACCGGGGAGCTGTTTTTT. This encodes CASRRQGQTGELFF.

The V and J genes are TRBV5-1 and TRBJ2-1, with 13 bases matching TRBD2. V was clipped by 0 bases and J by 8 bases; unmatched bases: 11. The V gene's germline CDR1 is SGHRS and CDR2 YFSETQ. The CDR3 consists of 18 residues. The CDR3 reads CASSLGTSGGLRGYEQFF. CDR3 nucleotide sequence: TGCGCCAGCAGCTTGGGGACTAGCGGGGGCCTTAGGGGGTATGAGCAGTTCTTC.

The CDR3 nucleotides are TGCGCCAGCAGCTACTCCGTGGGGGGTTTGGAGACCCAGTACTTC. Its translation: CASSYSVGGLETQYF. The V gene is TRBV5-1, the J gene TRBJ2-5; TRBD2 might be the D (6 bases). V lost 3 bases and J lost 5, with 17 bases in between. In germline, CDR1 is SGHRS, CDR2 YFSETQ. This CDR3 is built from 15 residues.

This sequence joins TRBV7-9 and TRBJ2-7; no clear D. The germline gives CDR1 SEHNR, CDR2 FQNEAQ (reference sequence). The CDR3 loop spans 15 amino acids. With 5 bases removed from V and 2 bases from J, the gap between germline ends came to 16 bases. CDR3 amino acids: CASSGDSTLTYEQYF. The DNA of the CDR3 is TGTGCCAGCAGCGGAGACTCTACTCTTACCTACGAGCAGTACTTC.

The chain employs TRBV6-5 and TRBJ2-3; 9 bases line up with TRBD1. The CDR3 totals 14 residues. The germline gives CDR1 MNHEY, CDR2 SVGAGI. V lost 6 bases, J lost 4 bases, and 5 bases stayed unmatched. In DNA, the CDR3 is TGTGCCAGCAGCTCCGGGACAGGGTCAGATACGCAGTATTTT. Amino acid sequence: CASSSGTGSDTQYF.

CDR3 sequence: CAIRTGWTGELFF. The CDR3 nucleotides are TGTGCCATCAGGACAGGCTGGACCGGGGAGCTGTTTTTT. This rearrangement joins TRBV6-5 to TRBJ2-2; TRBD1 matches 7 bases. The CDR3 has 13 residues. Trimming took 10 bases from V and 5 from J; bases not matched to a gene: 7. Germline CDR1 MNHEY, CDR2 SVGAGI.

On this clone itself: One end of the junction is discordant with germline, which a read error may explain. J is TRBJ2-5 and V is TRBV2; TRBD2 matches at 9 bases. Germline assignment: CDR1 SNHLY and CDR2 FYNNEI. This CDR3 is 15 amino acids long. Written as DNA, the CDR3 is TGTGCCAGCACCTCACCTAGCGGGATTCAAGGGACCCAGTACTTC. It yields the protein CASTSPSGIQGTQYF.